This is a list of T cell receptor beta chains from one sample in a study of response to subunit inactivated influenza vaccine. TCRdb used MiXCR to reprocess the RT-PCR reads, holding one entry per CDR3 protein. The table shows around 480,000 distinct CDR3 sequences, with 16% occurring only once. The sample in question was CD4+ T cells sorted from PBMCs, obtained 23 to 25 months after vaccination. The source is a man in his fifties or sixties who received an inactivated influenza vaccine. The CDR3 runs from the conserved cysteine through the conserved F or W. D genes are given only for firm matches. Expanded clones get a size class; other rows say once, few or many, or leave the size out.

cdr3_aa: CASSIEPGSTEAFF; cdr3_nt: TGTGCCAGCAGCATAGAACCGGGAAGCACTGAAGCTTTCTTT; d_call: .; j_call: TRBJ1-1; clone_size: .; v_call: TRBV9
cdr3_aa: CAGSPTGTYEQYF; cdr3_nt: TGTGCCGGCTCACCAACAGGGACCTACGAGCAGTACTTC; d_call: .; j_call: TRBJ2-7; clone_size: .; v_call: TRBV18
cdr3_aa: CSARDNLYEQYF; cdr3_nt: TGCAGTGCTAGAGACAACCTCTACGAGCAGTACTTC; d_call: .; j_call: TRBJ2-7; clone_size: .; v_call: TRBV20-1
cdr3_aa: CASSLAWTSGTPYEQYF; cdr3_nt: TGCGCCAGCAGCTTGGCCTGGACTAGCGGGACCCCCTACGAGCAGTACTTC; d_call: TRBD2; j_call: TRBJ2-7; clone_size: once; v_call: TRBV5-1
cdr3_aa: CASSSPGTQGRYGYTF; cdr3_nt: TGCGCCAGCAGCTCGCCTGGGACCCAAGGCCGTTATGGCTACACCTTC; d_call: .; j_call: TRBJ1-2; clone_size: few; v_call: TRBV5-1
cdr3_aa: CASSLSVRGGDEQYF; cdr3_nt: TGTGCCAGCAGTTTATCGGTGCGGGGGGGAGACGAGCAGTACTTC; d_call: TRBD2; j_call: TRBJ2-7; clone_size: .; v_call: TRBV12-3/TRBV12-4
cdr3_aa: CASSLRSGTDTQYF; cdr3_nt: TGTGCCAGCAGTTTGCGTAGCGGCACAGATACGCAGTATTTT; d_call: .; j_call: TRBJ2-3; clone_size: .; v_call: TRBV12-3/TRBV12-4
cdr3_aa: CASSYQGVTSGRDEQYF; cdr3_nt: TGTGCCAGCAGCTACCAGGGGGTGACTAGCGGGAGAGACGAGCAGTACTTC; d_call: TRBD2; j_call: TRBJ2-7; clone_size: .; v_call: TRBV4-2
cdr3_aa: CAISESWRGSSNTQYF; cdr3_nt: TGTGCCATCAGTGAGTCGTGGCGGGGCTCTTCTAATACGCAGTATTTT; d_call: .; j_call: TRBJ2-3; clone_size: few; v_call: TRBV10-3
cdr3_aa: CAASRGGRNFYGYTF; cdr3_nt: TGTGCCGCCTCTCGTGGTGGCAGGAACTTCTATGGCTACACCTTC; d_call: .; j_call: TRBJ1-2; clone_size: .; v_call: TRBV19
cdr3_aa: CASSLSSGGLTDTQYF; cdr3_nt: TGTGCCAGCAGTTTAAGTAGCGGGGGCCTAACAGATACGCAGTATTTT; d_call: TRBD2; j_call: TRBJ2-3; clone_size: .; v_call: TRBV6-5
cdr3_aa: CASSVEARGNTEAFF; cdr3_nt: TGTGCCAGCAGCGTAGAAGCGCGGGGGAACACTGAAGCTTTCTTT; d_call: .; j_call: TRBJ1-1; clone_size: .; v_call: TRBV9
cdr3_aa: CASSLQWRDEQFF; cdr3_nt: TGTGCCAGCAGCTTACAATGGAGGGATGAGCAGTTCTTC; d_call: .; j_call: TRBJ2-1; clone_size: .; v_call: TRBV7-2
cdr3_aa: CASSRSGFLNDEAFF; cdr3_nt: TGCGCCAGCAGCCGAAGCGGCTTTTTGAATGATGAAGCTTTCTTT; d_call: .; j_call: TRBJ1-1; clone_size: .; v_call: TRBV4-3
cdr3_aa: CASSLAKLLALQEQFF; cdr3_nt: TGTGCCAGCAGCTTGGCTAAGCTATTGGCCCTCCAGGAGCAGTTCTTC; d_call: .; j_call: TRBJ2-1; clone_size: once; v_call: TRBV5-8
cdr3_aa: CSVEDSSGGMAQYF; cdr3_nt: TGCAGCGTTGAAGATAGCTCCGGGGGAATGGCACAGTACTTC; d_call: .; j_call: TRBJ2-5; clone_size: .; v_call: TRBV29-1
cdr3_aa: CASSIQTGAGETQYF; cdr3_nt: TGTGCCAGCAGCATCCAGACGGGGGCCGGAGAGACCCAGTACTTC; d_call: .; j_call: TRBJ2-5; clone_size: few; v_call: TRBV7-2
cdr3_aa: CASSLGANEQFF; cdr3_nt: TGTGCCAGCAGCCTGGGGGCGAATGAGCAGTTCTTC; d_call: .; j_call: TRBJ2-1; clone_size: many; v_call: TRBV5-1
cdr3_aa: CASSSFVTTLYEQFF; cdr3_nt: TGTGCCAGCAGTTCTTTCGTGACTACGCTCTATGAGCAGTTCTTC; d_call: .; j_call: TRBJ2-1; clone_size: few; v_call: TRBV28
cdr3_aa: CSARDRARATDTQYF; cdr3_nt: TGCAGTGCTAGAGATAGGGCTAGGGCCACAGATACGCAGTATTTT; d_call: .; j_call: TRBJ2-3; clone_size: .; v_call: TRBV20-1
cdr3_aa: CASRNRQGSFYEQYF; cdr3_nt: TGTGCAAGTCGCAACAGACAGGGGAGTTTTTACGAGCAGTACTTC; d_call: .; j_call: TRBJ2-7; clone_size: .; v_call: TRBV12-2
cdr3_aa: CASSRDHWREQFF; cdr3_nt: TGTGCCAGCAGCCGAGACCACTGGCGTGAGCAGTTCTTC; d_call: .; j_call: TRBJ2-1; clone_size: .; v_call: TRBV3-1
cdr3_aa: CSATLDKSAGYTF; cdr3_nt: TGCAGCGCCACCCTGGACAAAAGTGCCGGCTACACCTTC; d_call: .; j_call: TRBJ1-2; clone_size: many; v_call: TRBV29-1
cdr3_aa: CASKNSDSYEQYF; cdr3_nt: TGTGCCAGCAAGAATAGCGACTCCTACGAGCAGTACTTC; d_call: .; j_call: TRBJ2-7; clone_size: .; v_call: TRBV2
cdr3_aa: CASSQGEGFLHF; cdr3_nt: TGTGCCAGCAGCCAAGGGGAAGGGTTTTTGCATTTT; d_call: .; j_call: TRBJ1-5; clone_size: few; v_call: TRBV3-1
cdr3_aa: CASSASGGAPYNEQFF; cdr3_nt: TGTGCCAGCAGCGCTAGCGGGGGGGCCCCCTACAATGAGCAGTTCTTC; d_call: TRBD2; j_call: TRBJ2-1; clone_size: few; v_call: TRBV12-3/TRBV12-4
cdr3_aa: CASKPSGGRDGYTF; cdr3_nt: TGTGCCAGCAAACCTTCTGGGGGGCGTGATGGCTACACCTTC; d_call: .; j_call: TRBJ1-2; clone_size: few; v_call: TRBV5-5
cdr3_aa: CASSPSRREKLFF; cdr3_nt: TGTGCCAGCAGCCCCAGCCGTAGAGAAAAACTGTTTTTT; d_call: .; j_call: TRBJ1-4; clone_size: .; v_call: TRBV3-1
cdr3_aa: CASQDVGNTIYF; cdr3_nt: TGTGCCAGCCAAGACGTCGGAAACACCATATATTTT; d_call: .; j_call: TRBJ1-3; clone_size: .; v_call: TRBV12-3/TRBV12-4
cdr3_aa: CASSLAARGVQQPQHF; cdr3_nt: TGTGCCAGCAGCTTAGCGGCCAGGGGAGTGCAGCAGCCCCAGCATTTT; d_call: .; j_call: TRBJ1-5; clone_size: few; v_call: TRBV7-8
cdr3_aa: CSARWGGAYEQYF; cdr3_nt: TGCAGTGCTAGGTGGGGGGGGGCTTACGAGCAGTACTTC; d_call: .; j_call: TRBJ2-7; clone_size: many; v_call: TRBV20-1
cdr3_aa: CSALLAGSSKGAQYF; cdr3_nt: TGCAGTGCTCTTCTAGCGGGGTCCTCTAAGGGGGCCCAGTACTTC; d_call: TRBD2; j_call: TRBJ2-5; clone_size: few; v_call: TRBV20-1
cdr3_aa: CAISESVVRTDTQYF; cdr3_nt: TGTGCCATCAGTGAGTCGGTAGTGCGGACAGATACGCAGTATTTT; d_call: .; j_call: TRBJ2-3; clone_size: .; v_call: TRBV10-3
cdr3_aa: CASSLEFQGVLQYF; cdr3_nt: TGTGCCAGCAGCTTAGAATTTCAGGGGGTACTTCAGTACTTC; d_call: TRBD1; j_call: TRBJ2-4; clone_size: .; v_call: TRBV7-8
cdr3_aa: CSASVNPGQGSGELFF; cdr3_nt: TGCAGTGCTAGTGTGAATCCGGGACAGGGTTCCGGGGAGCTGTTTTTT; d_call: TRBD1; j_call: TRBJ2-2; clone_size: few; v_call: TRBV20-1
cdr3_aa: CSVEIVGDRVQETQYF; cdr3_nt: TGCAGCGTTGAAATCGTCGGTGACAGGGTTCAAGAGACCCAGTACTTC; d_call: TRBD1; j_call: TRBJ2-5; clone_size: few; v_call: TRBV29-1
cdr3_aa: CASSLYRDQGTQYF; cdr3_nt: TGTGCTAGCAGCTTATACCGGGACCAGGGCACCCAGTACTTC; d_call: .; j_call: TRBJ2-5; clone_size: few; v_call: TRBV7-7
cdr3_aa: CATRDTENSPLHF; cdr3_nt: TGCGCCACCAGGGACACGGAAAATTCACCCCTCCACTTT; d_call: .; j_call: TRBJ1-6; clone_size: .; v_call: TRBV5-1
cdr3_aa: CASRSSGGAIFSRNIQYF; cdr3_nt: TGTGCCAGCAGGTCTAGCGGGGGGGCCATTTTTTCCAGAAACATTCAGTACTTC; d_call: TRBD2; j_call: TRBJ2-4; clone_size: few; v_call: TRBV6-1